The clone carrying this T cell receptor (beta chain) has a count of ten or more. Its antigen remains unknown. V shed 3 bases and J 5 bases; nucleotides not matched to a gene: 14. Germline V lookup: CDR1 SGHVS, CDR2 FQNEAQ. This CDR3 has 18 residues. The second PCR ran about 6 to 11 cycles with a sample-barcoded 5' primer and J-beta primers. Each cDNA molecule, via a template-switch adaptor with 12 random nucleotides, was tagged. In TCRdb, the 5' RACE reads were re-called with MiXCR into one record per CDR3 protein. The sample holds 790,000 or so distinct CDR3 sequences, roughly 46% seen once. This record comes from a study of blood T cells in healthy people across ages. Study in general: Capture via template switching afforded approximately one barcoded beta molecule per two T cells. The study's findings and limits: Age showed a roughly linear inverse relationship with TCR beta diversity per million T cells.

This TCR came from a man older than 75 in good health. V and J are TRBV7-8 and TRBJ2-1; 9 positions match TRBD2. The source material was blood. The CDR3 protein is CASSLVRDLAGKNNEQFF. The CDR3 DNA follows: TGTGCCAGCAGCTTGGTCCGCGACCTAGCGGGAAAGAACAATGAGCAGTTCTTC.